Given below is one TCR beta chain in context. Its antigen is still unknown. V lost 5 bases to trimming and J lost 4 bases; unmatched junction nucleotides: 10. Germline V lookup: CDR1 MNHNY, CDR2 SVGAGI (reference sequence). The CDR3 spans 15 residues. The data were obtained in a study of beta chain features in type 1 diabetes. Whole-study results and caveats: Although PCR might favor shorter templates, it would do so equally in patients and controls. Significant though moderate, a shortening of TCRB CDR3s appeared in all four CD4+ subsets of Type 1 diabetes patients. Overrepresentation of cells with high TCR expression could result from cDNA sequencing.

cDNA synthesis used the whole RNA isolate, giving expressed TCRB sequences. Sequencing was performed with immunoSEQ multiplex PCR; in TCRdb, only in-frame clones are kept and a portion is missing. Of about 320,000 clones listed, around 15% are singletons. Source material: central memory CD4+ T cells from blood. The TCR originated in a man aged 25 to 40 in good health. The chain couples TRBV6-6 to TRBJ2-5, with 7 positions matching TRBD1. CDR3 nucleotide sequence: TGTGCCAGCAGTGGGGGACAGTTGGAAGGAGAGACCCAGTACTTC. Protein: CASSGGQLEGETQYF.